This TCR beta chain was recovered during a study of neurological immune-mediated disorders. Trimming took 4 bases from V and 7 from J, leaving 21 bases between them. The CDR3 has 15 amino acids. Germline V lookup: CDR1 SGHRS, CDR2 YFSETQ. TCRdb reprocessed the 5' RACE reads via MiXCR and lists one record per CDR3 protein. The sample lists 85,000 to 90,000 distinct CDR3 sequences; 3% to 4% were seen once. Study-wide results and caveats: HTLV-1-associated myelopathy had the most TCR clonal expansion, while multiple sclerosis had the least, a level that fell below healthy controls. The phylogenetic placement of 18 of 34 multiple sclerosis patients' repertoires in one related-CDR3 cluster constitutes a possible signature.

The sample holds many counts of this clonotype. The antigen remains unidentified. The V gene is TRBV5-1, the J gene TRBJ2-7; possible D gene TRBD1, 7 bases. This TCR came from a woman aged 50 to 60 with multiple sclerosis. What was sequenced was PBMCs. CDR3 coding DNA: TGCGCCAGCAGCCCTGAAACAGGGGCGAGCGGGGAGCAGTACTTC. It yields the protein CASSPETGASGEQYF. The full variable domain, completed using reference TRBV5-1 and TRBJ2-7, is KAGVTQTPRYLIKTRGQQVTLSCSPISGHRSVSWYQQTPGQGLQFLFEYFSETQRNKGNFPGRFSGRQFSNSRSEMNVSTLELGDSALYLCASSPETGASGEQYFGPGTRLTVT.